This T cell receptor beta chain was recorded in a study of blood T cell repertoires in COVID-19. As for the study in general: Samples came from the United States, Italy and Spain, spanning acute and convalescent COVID-19. In each case, the material was cDNA or gDNA derived from T cells, B-cell-depleted T cells, or PBMCs.

Study processing details: The assay estimated nucleated cells by amplifying reference gene primers. Assay: immunoSEQ multiplex PCR; the TCRdb copy retains only in-frame clones and omits some. That table furnishes V, J and clone size, whereas the DNA furnished D and trimming. Counted here are tens of thousands of clones, about 81% occurring once; the ten biggest clones make up 9.2%. Sample: peripheral blood. The clonotype comes from a human donor in a cohort sampled during active COVID-19.

In DNA, the CDR3 is TGTGCCAGCAGCCAAGAGCTATACAATGAGCAGTTCTTC. It specifies CASSQELYNEQFF. The chain recombines TRBV14 with TRBJ2-1; D gene ambiguous. The germline gives CDR1 SGHDN, CDR2 FVKESK. This CDR3 is 13 amino acids long. V lost 0 bases to trimming and J lost 4 bases, with 4 bases between them.